The 28 T cell receptor beta chains below were found in one sample sequenced in a study of blood T cell repertoires in COVID-19. Measured with immunoSEQ multiplex PCR; TCRdb has only the in-frame clones, and not every one. The table lists roughly 410,000 clones, around 92% of them singletons, with 0.95% to 1.5% in the top ten. Sequenced input: peripheral blood. The receptors originated from a man in his forties with acute or convalescent COVID-19.

CDR3 residues: CASNSGTYQETQYF. CDR3 nucleotide sequence: TGTGCCAGCAACAGCGGCACTTACCAAGAGACCCAGTACTTC. The genes are TRBV7-8 and TRBJ2-5, with D possibly being TRBD2 (5 bases). The V and J ends lost 7 bases and 0 bases respectively, with 12 bases between them. Germline assignment: CDR1 SGHVS and CDR2 FQNEAQ. The CDR3 extends over 14 amino acids.

The chain is built from TRBV4-1 and TRBJ1-2, with TRBD1 identical over 7 bases. Per the germline V gene, CDR1 is MGHRA and CDR2 is YSYEKL. CDR3 length: 14 residues. J gave up 4 bases and V 3 bases, and 5 bases lay outside the gene matches. This CDR3 is CASSHPTGVYGYTF. Here the CDR3 DNA reads TGCGCCAGCAGCCACCCCACAGGGGTCTATGGCTACACCTTC.

The chain has TRBV27 and TRBJ2-3; D remains ambiguous. CDR1 and CDR2 from the germline V gene are MNHEY and SMNVEV (reference sequence). The length of the CDR3 is 13 residues. The V gene lost 8 bases and the J gene lost 1 base, with 10 bases spanning the gap. The chain's CDR3 is CASGGGGTDTQYF. The CDR3 DNA reads as TGTGCCAGCGGTGGCGGAGGCACAGATACGCAGTATTTT.

The chain employs TRBV30 and TRBJ1-4, with a weak D call TRBD1 (5 bases). The CDR3 runs to 13 residues. Trimming pared 6 bases from V and 3 bases from J, leaving 11 bases between. Per germline, CDR1 GTSNPN and CDR2 SVGIG (reference sequence). CDR3 amino acids: CACRGAANEKLFF. CDR3 nucleotides: TGTGCCTGTCGCGGGGCTGCTAATGAAAAACTGTTTTTT.

The chain is built from TRBV5-4 and TRBJ2-1, with 10 bases fitting TRBD2. V dropped 1 base and J dropped 5; count of bases not matched to a gene: 3. Germline V gene lookup returns CDR1 SGHNT and CDR2 YYREEE (reference sequence). The length of the CDR3 is 15 residues. The CDR3 region has the DNA TGTGCCAGCAGCTTGAGTGGGACTAGCGACAATGAGCAGTTCTTC. It encodes CASSLSGTSDNEQFF.

This clone was picked up one time. The V and J genes are TRBV30 and TRBJ2-7; 8 bases align to TRBD1. This CDR3 is built from 14 residues. Per the germline V gene, CDR1 is GTSNPN and CDR2 is SVGIG (reference sequence). The junction had 9 bases not matched to a gene; V was cut back by 2 bases and J by 6 bases. The chain's CDR3 is CAWSSGTGVSEQYF. CDR3 DNA: TGTGCCTGGAGTTCGGGGACAGGAGTTTCCGAGCAGTACTTC.

This clone has more than one count but fewer than ten. The V and J genes are TRBV5-4 and TRBJ2-3; 8 bases map to TRBD2. Germline CDR1 reads SGHNT; CDR2 reads YYREEE (reference sequence). V lost 4 bases and J lost 4; bases outside the gene matches: 11. The CDR3 extends over 16 amino acids. The CDR3 spells CASSPSPGGPSDTQYF. CDR3 in DNA: TGTGCCAGCAGCCCGTCACCGGGGGGGCCTTCAGATACGCAGTATTTT.

The chain has TRBV6-5 and TRBJ1-1; possible D gene TRBD1, 5 bases. This CDR3 spans 14 amino acids. CDR1 is MNHEY and CDR2 is SVGAGI in the germline V gene. V was shortened by 7 bases and J by 5 bases, with 17 bases between the two germline ends. In nucleotides, the CDR3 is TGTGCCAGCACTCAAAACGGGGGACCTACTGAAGCTTTCTTT. Translating it yields CASTQNGGPTEAFF.

The rearrangement joins TRBV2 to TRBJ1-5, with unresolved D. This CDR3 has 15 amino acids. V lost 7 bases, J lost 2 bases, and 15 bases lay in between. Germline V gene data show CDR1 as SNHLY and CDR2 as FYNNEI. The CDR3 DNA sequence: TGTGCCAGCACCGAGTGGGGAGTGGGCAATCAGCCCCAGCATTTT. The encoded protein is CASTEWGVGNQPQHF.

The CDR3 DNA sequence: TGTGCCAGCAGTTGGGACAGCCATCAGCCCCAGCATTTT. Encoded protein: CASSWDSHQPQHF. The chain has TRBV27 and TRBJ1-5; the match to TRBD1 covers 7 bases. The CDR3 contains 13 residues. With V trimmed by 4 bases and J by 5 bases, 2 bases remained unmatched. Germline V CDR1 and CDR2: MNHEY, SMNVEV (reference sequence).

In this sample, this clone turned up once. The chain is built from TRBV12-5 and TRBJ2-5, with a tentative D call TRBD1 (8 bases). Germline CDR1 and CDR2: LGHNT and FRNRAP. Trimming took off 6 bases at V and 2 bases at J, with 22 bases between the two ends. The CDR3 is 17 residues long. In DNA, the CDR3 is TGTGCTAGTGGACAAGCGGGGCAGGGGGCACCTCAAGAGACCCAGTACTTC. Protein sequence: CASGQAGQGAPQETQYF.

The chain uses TRBV27 and TRBJ2-1, with a weak D call TRBD2 (7 bases). Germline-derived CDR1 and CDR2 are MNHEY and SMNVEV (reference sequence). CDR3 size: 15 residues. Trimming took off 0 bases at V and 8 bases at J, with 14 bases between the two ends. CDR3 sequence reads: CASSLSRGASDEQFF. The CDR3 DNA reads TGTGCCAGCAGTTTATCTCGGGGGGCGTCGGATGAGCAGTTCTTC.

The V call is TRBV7-2, the J call TRBJ1-2; 9 nucleotides align to TRBD1. From germline, CDR1 is SGHTA and CDR2 FQGNSA. J lost 7 bases, V lost 0 bases, and 12 bases had no gene match. The CDR3 is 17 residues long. The CDR3 nucleotides are TGTGCCAGCAGCTTAGCAAGGACAGGGGCAGAGGGTTCTGGCTACACCTTC. Protein: CASSLARTGAEGSGYTF.

This chain connects TRBV4-2 to TRBJ1-1, with D uncertain. Per the germline V gene, CDR1 is LGHNA and CDR2 is YNFKEQ. The CDR3 is 12 residues long. Trimming cost V 4 bases and J 4 bases, with 7 bases left between them. The CDR3 region has the DNA TGTGCCAGCAGCCCCCACGGCACTGAAGCTTTCTTT. Protein: CASSPHGTEAFF.

The chain recombines TRBV6-1 with TRBJ2-7, with 11 bases aligning to TRBD2. In germline, CDR1 is MNHNS, CDR2 SASEGT. After removal of 3 bases from V and 6 bases from J, the junction contained 4 bases not matched to a gene. The CDR3 sequence is 14 residues long. The CDR3 protein is CASSDRTSGREQYF. DNA of the CDR3: TGTGCCAGCAGTGACCGGACTAGCGGGCGCGAGCAGTACTTC.

This clone was recorded only once. One end of the junction is discordant with germline, which a read error may explain. The chain is built from TRBV7-7 and TRBJ2-2; 10 bases match TRBD1. This CDR3 comprises 16 residues. CDR1 is SSHAT, CDR2 FNYEAQ, per germline (reference sequence). CDR3 protein: CASSSMDRGDTGELFF. The CDR3 bases are TGTGCTAGCAGCTCAATGGACAGGGGGGACACCGGGGAGCTGTTTTTT.

J is TRBJ1-1 and V is TRBV27; no clear D gene. The CDR3 loop spans 16 amino acids. Germline CDR1 reads MNHEY; CDR2 reads SMNVEV (reference sequence). Deletions cut 6 bases from V and 0 bases from J, with 17 bases between. The CDR3 loop reads CASSPLVGLMNTEAFF. The DNA for the CDR3 is TGTGCCAGCAGCCCCCTTGTGGGCCTCATGAACACTGAAGCTTTCTTT.

This clone was detected a few times. CDR3: CASSTDTFTEAFF. In DNA form, the CDR3 reads TGCGCCAGCAGCACCGACACCTTCACTGAAGCTTTCTTT. V gene TRBV5-1 combines with J gene TRBJ1-1, with unresolved D. This CDR3 has 13 residues. Trimming took off 4 bases at V and 4 bases at J, with 11 bases between the two ends. Looked up from germline, CDR1 is SGHRS and CDR2 is YFSETQ.

The chain joins TRBV18 to TRBJ1-1, with D possibly matching TRBD1 (6 bases). The CDR3 extends over 14 amino acids. CDR1 and CDR2 (germline): KGHSH, LQKENI. V was clipped by 4 bases and J by 2 bases, with 11 bases between them. This chain's CDR3 is CASSQRDINTEAFF. The DNA of the CDR3 is TGTGCCAGCTCACAACGGGACATTAACACTGAAGCTTTCTTT.

This clone was observed once. The chain employs TRBV3-1 (or the pseudogene TRBV3-2) and TRBJ1-4; 8 nucleotides align to TRBD1. CDR1 is LGHDT and CDR2 is YNNKEL in the germline V gene (reference sequence). The length of the CDR3 is 16 residues. The V gene end was trimmed by 1 base and the J gene end by 10 bases; junction bases not matched to a gene: 11. The CDR3 reads CASSQGSGGPVGKLFF. CDR3 bases: TGTGCCAGCAGCCAAGGGTCAGGGGGCCCCGTTGGAAAACTGTTTTTT.

The CDR3 DNA reads TGTGCCAGCAGCTTCACAGGGGGAGGCTACACCTTC. It translates to CASSFTGGGYTF. The chain couples TRBV7-2 to TRBJ1-2; 8 positions match TRBD1. Germline-derived CDR1 and CDR2 are SGHTA and FQGNSA. The CDR3 has 12 amino acids. The J segment lost 8 bases and the V segment lost 3 bases, leaving 2 bases of the junction unmatched.

The chain joins TRBV5-5 to TRBJ1-4; 7 bases agree with TRBD1. The length of the CDR3 is 16 residues. Trimming removed 1 base from V and 4 bases from J; junction bases left unmatched: 7. Looked up from germline, CDR1 is SGHKS and CDR2 is YYEKEE (reference sequence). The CDR3 sequence is CASSLPGTVGNEKLFF. CDR3 nucleotides: TGTGCCAGCAGCTTGCCCGGGACAGTGGGTAATGAAAAACTGTTTTTT.

The chain recombines TRBV27 with TRBJ1-6; 9 positions agree with TRBD1. Germline CDR1 reads MNHEY; CDR2 reads SMNVEV (reference sequence). The CDR3 loop spans 16 amino acids. The junction had 11 bases not matched to a gene; V was cut back by 5 bases and J by 9 bases. The CDR3 sequence is CASSPKTGGAGSPLHF. The CDR3 DNA is TGTGCCAGCAGTCCAAAAACAGGGGGCGCGGGTTCACCCCTCCACTTT.

The chain uses TRBV28 and TRBJ1-5, with TRBD1 matching 7 bases. The ends lost 4 bases at V and 3 bases at J; junction bases unmatched: 6. This CDR3 comprises 15 residues. Germline V CDR1 and CDR2: MDHEN, SYDVKM. The CDR3 bases are TGTGCCAGCAGTTCGGACAGGCAGCTCAATCAGCCCCAGCATTTT. Residues: CASSSDRQLNQPQHF.

The chain carries TRBV7-2 and TRBJ2-1; 9 bases are shared with TRBD1. CDR3 length equals 21 residues. Germline CDR1 SGHTA, CDR2 FQGNSA. The V and J ends lost 0 bases and 2 bases, in that order; junction bases with no gene match: 17. DNA of the CDR3: TGTGCCAGCAGCTTAGCGCTGGGGACAGGGTACGGGCAAGCGGCCTACAATGAGCAGTTCTTC. Translation gives CASSLALGTGYGQAAYNEQFF. Together with reference TRBV7-2 and TRBJ2-1, the CDR3 gives the full variable domain: GAGVSQSPSNKVTEKGKDVELRCDPISGHTALYWYRQSLGQGLEFLIYFQGNSAPDKSGLPSDRFSAERTGGSVSTLTIQRTQQEDSAVYLCASSLALGTGYGQAAYNEQFFGPGTRLTVL.

In this sample, this clone turned up once. V gene TRBV28 combines with J gene TRBJ2-7; possibly TRBD1 for D (6 bases). The CDR3 has 13 residues. The germline V gene has CDR1 MDHEN and CDR2 SYDVKM. The germline V and J ends were trimmed by 8 bases and 0 bases, with 11 bases remaining between them. The CDR3, as DNA: TGTGCCAGCCGGGACACCACCTCCTACGAGCAGTACTTC. Translation: CASRDTTSYEQYF. The full variable domain, in which reference TRBV28 and TRBJ2-7 provide the parts outside the CDR3, is DVKVTQSSRYLVKRTGEKVFLECVQDMDHENMFWYRQDPGLGLRLIYFSYDVKMKEKGDIPEGYSVSREKKERFSLILESASTNQTSMYLCASRDTTSYEQYFGPGTRLTVT.

The chain joins TRBV6-5 to TRBJ2-7; D is perhaps TRBD2 (6 bases). V was cut by 6 bases and J by 2 bases, with 17 bases left in between. Germline V gives CDR1 MNHEY, CDR2 SVGAGI. The CDR3 covers 15 residues. CDR3 in DNA: TGTGCCAGCAGGCCCCCCGGGACTCCAACCTACGAGCAGTACTTC. Its protein product is CASRPPGTPTYEQYF.

The chain couples TRBV5-1 to TRBJ2-5; 7 positions agree with TRBD1. In germline, CDR1 is SGHRS, CDR2 YFSETQ. Germline trimming cut 2 bases from V and 4 bases from J; bases unmatched to any gene: 5. This CDR3 contains 14 residues. This CDR3 reads CASSFPGGGETQYF. The CDR3 DNA sequence: TGCGCCAGCAGCTTCCCAGGGGGTGGAGAGACCCAGTACTTC. Full variable domain (outside the CDR3, taken from reference TRBV5-1 and TRBJ2-5): KAGVTQTPRYLIKTRGQQVTLSCSPISGHRSVSWYQQTPGQGLQFLFEYFSETQRNKGNFPGRFSGRQFSNSRSEMNVSTLELGDSALYLCASSFPGGGETQYFGPGTRLLVL.